Listed below are T cell receptor beta chains from one sample, sequenced in a study of shared clonotypes between healthy human individuals. Some clones are missing from TCRdb's copy, which holds only in-frame ones; the method was immunoSEQ multiplex PCR. The data hold 640,000 or so clones, with approximately 79% observed a single time. Material: memory CD4+ T cells sorted from blood. The receptors were sampled from a woman in her 30s in good health. Each CDR3 is given with its conserved first and last residue. The D gene is left open where the match is weak. Some rows have no size entry. The others give once, few or many, or a class for an expanded clone.

clone size: few
V gene: TRBV29-1
J gene: TRBJ1-4
D gene: -
CDR3 DNA: TGCAGCGTCGCTGACGGCCGCCTGTTTTTT
CDR3 protein: CSVADGRLFF

clone size: -
V gene: TRBV11-2
J gene: TRBJ2-2
D gene: TRBD2
CDR3 DNA: TGTGCCAGCAGGCCGCCGGGACTAGCGGGAGCCGGGGAGCTGTTTTTT
CDR3 protein: CASRPPGLAGAGELFF

clone size: -
V gene: TRBV25-1
J gene: TRBJ2-7
D gene: TRBD1
CDR3 DNA: TGTGCCAGCAGTGGGACAGGGAGTCTCAGCTACGAGCAGTACTTC
CDR3 protein: CASSGTGSLSYEQYF

clone size: -
V gene: TRBV27
J gene: TRBJ1-5
D gene: -
CDR3 DNA: TGTGCCAGCAGTTTGGGCTCGGGGGTAGGGAATCAGCCCCAGCATTTT
CDR3 protein: CASSLGSGVGNQPQHF

clone size: -
V gene: TRBV28
J gene: TRBJ2-3
D gene: TRBD1
CDR3 DNA: TGTGCCATCTACCCGGGACAGGGAACTGGAGATACGCAGTATTTT
CDR3 protein: CAIYPGQGTGDTQYF

clone size: few
V gene: TRBV30
J gene: TRBJ1-2
D gene: -
CDR3 DNA: TGTGCCTGGGGTGCCAATGGGAAGAGTGGCTACACCTTC
CDR3 protein: CAWGANGKSGYTF

clone size: -
V gene: TRBV5-4
J gene: TRBJ2-5
D gene: -
CDR3 DNA: TGTGCCAGCAGCTTGTTCGGCAGGGACGAGACCCAGTACTTC
CDR3 protein: CASSLFGRDETQYF

clone size: -
V gene: TRBV28
J gene: TRBJ1-4
D gene: -
CDR3 DNA: TGTGCCAGCGGACGGGGAGCAACTAATGAAGAACTGTTTTTT
CDR3 protein: CASGRGATNEELFF

clone size: once
V gene: TRBV7-2
J gene: TRBJ2-3
D gene: TRBD2
CDR3 DNA: TGTGCCAGCAGCTCACCCGGGACTAGCCTCCAGGGCACGCAGTATTTT
CDR3 protein: CASSSPGTSLQGTQYF

clone size: -
V gene: TRBV11-3
J gene: TRBJ2-2
D gene: -
CDR3 DNA: TGTGCCAGCAGCTTATTTGCTCCCCCGAACACCGGGGAGCTGTTTTTT
CDR3 protein: CASSLFAPPNTGELFF

clone size: -
V gene: TRBV28
J gene: TRBJ2-7
D gene: TRBD1
CDR3 DNA: TGTGCCAGCACCAGGGACAGGGCCCCCTACGAGCAGTACTTC
CDR3 protein: CASTRDRAPYEQYF

clone size: few
V gene: TRBV30
J gene: TRBJ1-1
D gene: -
CDR3 DNA: TGTGCCTGGAGTGTACCGTACAACACTGAAGCTTTCTTT
CDR3 protein: CAWSVPYNTEAFF

clone size: -
V gene: TRBV12-1
J gene: TRBJ2-3
D gene: -
CDR3 DNA: TGTGCCAGCAGCTCCACAGATACGCAGTATTTT
CDR3 protein: CASSSTDTQYF

clone size: -
V gene: TRBV7-3
J gene: TRBJ2-7
D gene: -
CDR3 DNA: TGTGCCAGCAGCAATAACAGGGTAGCCTACGAGCAGTACTTC
CDR3 protein: CASSNNRVAYEQYF

clone size: many
V gene: TRBV7-2
J gene: TRBJ2-1
D gene: TRBD2
CDR3 DNA: TGTGCCAGCAGCCCCCAAGGGACGCGGACTAGATACAATGAGCAGTTCTTC
CDR3 protein: CASSPQGTRTRYNEQFF

clone size: -
V gene: TRBV28
J gene: TRBJ2-7
D gene: -
CDR3 DNA: TGTGCCAGCAGTCCCACCGGGAGCAGCTACGAGCAGTACTTC
CDR3 protein: CASSPTGSSYEQYF

clone size: -
V gene: TRBV5-1
J gene: TRBJ2-3
D gene: TRBD2
CDR3 DNA: TGCGCCAGCAGCTTGGAAGTCCCGGGACTAGCGAGAGTCACAGATACGCAGTATTTT
CDR3 protein: CASSLEVPGLARVTDTQYF

clone size: once
V gene: TRBV29-1
J gene: TRBJ2-7
D gene: -
CDR3 DNA: TGCAGCGTTGAAGCCTTCCATGGGGTGAGGAACGAGCAGTACTTC
CDR3 protein: CSVEAFHGVRNEQYF

clone size: -
V gene: TRBV28
J gene: TRBJ2-2
D gene: TRBD2
CDR3 DNA: TGTGCCAGCAGTCAGGGACTAGCGGAGCGTACCTTTAATGGGGAGCTGTTTTTT
CDR3 protein: CASSQGLAERTFNGELFF

clone size: few
V gene: TRBV28
J gene: TRBJ2-1
D gene: -
CDR3 DNA: TGTGCCAGCAGGGCTAGCGTGAGACTACATATCGGTGAGCAGTTCTTC
CDR3 protein: CASRASVRLHIGEQFF

clone size: -
V gene: TRBV28
J gene: TRBJ1-2
D gene: -
CDR3 DNA: TGTGCCAGCAGTGGAGTTAATGGCTACACCTTC
CDR3 protein: CASSGVNGYTF

clone size: -
V gene: TRBV7-9
J gene: TRBJ1-4
D gene: -
CDR3 DNA: TGTGCCAGCAGCCTCAACTCGGGAACTAATGAAAAACTGTTTTTT
CDR3 protein: CASSLNSGTNEKLFF

clone size: once
V gene: TRBV6-6
J gene: TRBJ1-2
D gene: -
CDR3 DNA: TGTGCCAGCAGCACACCTGACAGTAACTATGGCTACACCTTC
CDR3 protein: CASSTPDSNYGYTF

clone size: -
V gene: TRBV28
J gene: TRBJ1-3
D gene: TRBD1
CDR3 DNA: TGTGCCAGCAGTTTATCTCCAGGGGTGCAGGGGGCGTCTGGAAACACCATATATTTT
CDR3 protein: CASSLSPGVQGASGNTIYF

clone size: many
V gene: TRBV11-2
J gene: TRBJ1-3
D gene: -
CDR3 DNA: TGTGCCAGCAGCTTAGTGTCCGGATTTGTAGGGGGAGACGGAAACACCATATATTTT
CDR3 protein: CASSLVSGFVGGDGNTIYF

clone size: -
V gene: TRBV21-1
J gene: TRBJ2-7
D gene: -
CDR3 DNA: TGTGCCAGCAGCAAAGGTCCTACGGGGACAGATCTCTACGAGCAGTACTTC
CDR3 protein: CASSKGPTGTDLYEQYF

clone size: once
V gene: TRBV7-7
J gene: TRBJ2-1
D gene: -
CDR3 DNA: TGTGCCAGCAGCCTCACAGGGCACAATGAGCAGTTCTTC
CDR3 protein: CASSLTGHNEQFF

clone size: -
V gene: TRBV12-5
J gene: TRBJ2-1
D gene: -
CDR3 DNA: TGTGCTAGTGGTTTGGTATCCGGGGGCTTCAATGAGCAGTTCTTC
CDR3 protein: CASGLVSGGFNEQFF

clone size: -
V gene: TRBV19
J gene: TRBJ1-1
D gene: TRBD1
CDR3 DNA: TGTGCCAGTAGCACGACAGGGCTCATGAACACTGAAGCTTTCTTT
CDR3 protein: CASSTTGLMNTEAFF

clone size: once
V gene: TRBV14
J gene: TRBJ2-5
D gene: -
CDR3 DNA: TGTGCCAGCAGCCAAGAGGGGACGGCACAAGAGACCCAGTACTTC
CDR3 protein: CASSQEGTAQETQYF

clone size: -
V gene: TRBV5-1
J gene: TRBJ1-5
D gene: -
CDR3 DNA: TGCGCCAGCAGCTTGAGTCCGGGGTCGGCGCAGCCCCAGCATTTT
CDR3 protein: CASSLSPGSAQPQHF

clone size: -
V gene: TRBV7-9
J gene: TRBJ2-3
D gene: TRBD2
CDR3 DNA: TGTGCCAGCAGCCTAGCGGGAGTCGGCACAGATACGCAGTATTTT
CDR3 protein: CASSLAGVGTDTQYF

clone size: few
V gene: TRBV30
J gene: TRBJ1-2
D gene: TRBD1
CDR3 DNA: TGTGCCTGGACTCGACCGGGACAGGGGGCAATTGGCTATGGCTACACCTTC
CDR3 protein: CAWTRPGQGAIGYGYTF

clone size: -
V gene: TRBV28
J gene: TRBJ2-5
D gene: TRBD2
CDR3 DNA: TGTGCCAGCAGTTACCTAGCGGGGACTGGAAGGAGGAAGACCCAGTACTTC
CDR3 protein: CASSYLAGTGRRKTQYF

clone size: -
V gene: TRBV14
J gene: TRBJ2-7
D gene: -
CDR3 DNA: TGTGCCAGCAGCCAAGATTCGGCCAGGCCCTACGAGCAGTACTTC
CDR3 protein: CASSQDSARPYEQYF